Detailed here is one TCR beta chain. In the source study's methods: Nucleated cell counts were estimated from reference gene primer amplification. Clones were sequenced by immunoSEQ multiplex PCR, and TCRdb holds only the in-frame ones, with some missing. The V and J calls and clone size are taken from that table; D and trimming were inferred from the DNA. Of some 140,000 clones in the sample, 65% to 80% were seen once. V was clipped by 2 bases and J by 4 bases, with 21 bases between them. The germline gives CDR1 GTSNPN, CDR2 SVGIG (reference sequence). The CDR3 runs to 16 residues. The data are from a study of blood T cell repertoires in COVID-19. Looking at the study overall: Material from acute and convalescent COVID-19 was sourced from the United States, Italy and Spain. PBMCs, B-cell-depleted T cells, or T cells provided the cDNA or gDNA that made up the material.

This chain links TRBV30 with TRBJ2-7, with D perhaps matching TRBD1 (8 bases). The specimen was peripheral blood. This clonotype originated in a man older than 75 with acute or convalescent COVID-19. The CDR3 region has the DNA TGTGCCTGGAGTCTCGATCGGACAGGGCGGGGGTACGAGCAGTACTTC. It is translated as CAWSLDRTGRGYEQYF.